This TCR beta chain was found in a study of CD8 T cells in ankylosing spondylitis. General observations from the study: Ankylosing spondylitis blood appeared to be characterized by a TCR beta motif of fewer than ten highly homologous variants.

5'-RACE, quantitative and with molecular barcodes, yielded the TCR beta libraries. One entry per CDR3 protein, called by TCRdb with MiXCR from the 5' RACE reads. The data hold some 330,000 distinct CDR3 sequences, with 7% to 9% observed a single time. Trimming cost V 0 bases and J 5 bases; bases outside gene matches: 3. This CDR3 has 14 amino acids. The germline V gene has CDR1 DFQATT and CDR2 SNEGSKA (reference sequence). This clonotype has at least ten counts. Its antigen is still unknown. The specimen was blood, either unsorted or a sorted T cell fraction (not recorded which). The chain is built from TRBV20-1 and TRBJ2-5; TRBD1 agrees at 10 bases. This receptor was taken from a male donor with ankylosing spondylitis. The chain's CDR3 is CSAREDRGIETQYF. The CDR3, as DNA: TGCAGTGCTAGAGAGGACAGGGGGATTGAGACCCAGTACTTC.